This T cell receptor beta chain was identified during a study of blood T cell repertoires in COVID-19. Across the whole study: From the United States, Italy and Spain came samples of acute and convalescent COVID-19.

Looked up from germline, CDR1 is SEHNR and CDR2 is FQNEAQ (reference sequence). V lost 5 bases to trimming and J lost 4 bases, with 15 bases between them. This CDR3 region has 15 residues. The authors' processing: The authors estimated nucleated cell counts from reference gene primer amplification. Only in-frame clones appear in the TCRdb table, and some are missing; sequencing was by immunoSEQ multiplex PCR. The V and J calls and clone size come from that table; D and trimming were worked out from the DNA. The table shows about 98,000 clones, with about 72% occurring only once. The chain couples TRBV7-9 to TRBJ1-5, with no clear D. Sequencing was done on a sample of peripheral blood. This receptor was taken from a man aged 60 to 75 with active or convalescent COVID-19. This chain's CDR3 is CASSPRGQINQPQHF. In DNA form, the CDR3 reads TGTGCCAGCAGCCCAAGAGGCCAGATTAATCAGCCCCAGCATTTT.